This T cell receptor (beta chain) was sequenced for a study of cytomegalovirus exposure and HLA in healthy donors. The study's findings and limits: A missense DCLRE1C variant was associated with V- and J-gene trimming of TCR beta chains in a later analysis, and an independent cohort replicated the association. In a later analysis, HLA-associated TCR beta chains were more clonally expanded than equally common others. There were fewer than 200 TCR beta chains listed as cytomegalovirus-associated. In the analysis, some V segments, TRBV6-2 and TRBV6-3 included, were excluded as indistinguishable.

The study ran its PCR with 60 Vbeta and 13 Jbeta primers. Profiling relied on immunoSEQ multiplex PCR, and the TCRdb table lists in-frame clones only, not all of them. The repertoire holds 110,000 to 150,000 clones, with more than 60% as singletons. Remarks on this clone: Its antigen is not identified.

The CDR3 runs 15 residues. Trimming took 5 bases from V and 6 from J, leaving 17 bases between them. CDR1 and CDR2 (germline): SEHNR, FQNEAQ (reference sequence). The origin of this receptor is a female donor in good health and CMV-seronegative. The sequenced sample consisted of PBMCs. V and J are TRBV7-9 and TRBJ1-3; D call uncertain. In DNA form, the CDR3 reads TGTGCCAGCAGCATCTGGCCGGGTTCCATAAACACCATATATTTT. Protein sequence: CASSIWPGSINTIYF.